The subject of this entry is one T cell receptor beta chain. There is no known antigen for this receptor. Within one base of it there is no much larger clone, and no base qualities were kept. The data stem from a study of T cell responses to AZD1222 COVID-19 vaccine (dated by TCRdb to the early 2020s). For context, the study as a whole: A total of 233 trial participants underwent TCR sequencing, of whom about 210 had received two doses of AZD1222 and roughly 26 had received two doses of the MenACWY control vaccine. Trial participants were enrolled by age into subgroups of 18-55, 56-69 and 70-plus years, and about 150, 27 and 61 TCR-sequenced participants, respectively, were included in these subgroups. Study-wide conclusions, independent of this receptor: Because no day 14 peak-response samples were available, the repertoires could be characterized only after the peak T cell response. Participants were mostly white British, with more females than males. The authors suggested clonal diversity may have been underestimated. After two AZD1222 doses, both the breadth and the depth of spike-specific TCRs were significantly higher than at day 0 and than in MenACWY recipients. The 56-69-year group was small, and its depth increase did not reach significance, likely because of low power. Nearly half of unique spike-specific TCRs reportedly recognized epitopes outside regions mutated in the B.1.351 and B.1.1.7 variants. The whole spike protein was spanned by vaccine-associated CD4 TCRs, and dominant responses were seen in regions 160-218 and 743-854. Only five to seven AZD1222 recipients were SARS-CoV-2 seropositive at baseline, limiting conclusions about previously exposed vaccinees.

This specimen's time point label, per the study, means: about 28 days (+/-7) after the second vaccine dose. AZD1222 recipients with second doses at about 4 weeks or about 12 weeks were pooled, because spike-specific TCR depth and breadth did not differ between schedules. Vaccinee samples were obtained from the UK trials COV001 and COV002, which included a single-blind randomized controlled phase 2/3 trial of AZD1222 (ChAdOx1 nCoV-19) in healthy adults. For TCRbeta chain sequencing, PBMC samples were collected from trial participants at day 0 and at day 28 after the second dose. The CDR3 regions of human TCRbeta chains were analyzed by immunosequencing. Under the source paper's analysis protocol: TCRs in the repertoires were compared against a reference library of SARS-CoV-2-specific TCRs that had been generated with the MIRA antigen-specificity platform. Breadth was defined as the fraction of unique TCRs that were SARS-CoV-2-associated, and depth was defined as the fraction of total T cells that were SARS-CoV-2-associated. Each spike-specific TCR was assigned to its reactive spike region and to a CD4 or CD8 class using the MIRA data. Log10-transformed breadth and depth values were compared by one-way ANOVA with Sidak's multiple comparisons tests. As stored in TCRdb, this immuneACCESS dataset retains in-frame rearrangements with V and J assigned. A fraction of the clones does not appear; measured against another copy, unresolved V genes explain less than half of the discrepancy, and the remainder lacks a known reason. Clone size and the V and J calls come from that table; the DNA yielded D and trimming. This sample has 190,000 or so clones in its table, and about nine tenths of those were observed once. Around 3.5% of the sample rests with the top ten.

The receptor comes from an adult who received the AZD1222 COVID-19 vaccine. The material sequenced was peripheral blood, taken 28 days after the second AZD1222 dose.

The nucleotides are TGTGCCAGTAGTGTTCGACTTTTGTCCAATCAGCCCCAGCATTTT. It is translated as CASSVRLLSNQPQHF. The chain joins TRBV19 to TRBJ1-5; the D gene assignment is ambiguous. Looking up the germline V gene (reference sequence) yields CDR1 LNHDA and CDR2 SQIVND. The junction carries 14 bases between V and J, which are trimmed by 5 bases and 3 bases respectively. Counted from cysteine to phenylalanine, this CDR3 has 15 amino acids. Solely the CDR3 DNA is kept, with 45 bases framed from the first base.